These 19 T cell receptor beta chains originate from one sample sequenced in a study of CD8 T cells in Susac syndrome. Random-hexamer reverse transcription was applied to roughly 0.45 to 1 ug RNA. A single record per CDR3 protein comes from TCRdb applying MiXCR to the immunoSEQ multiplex PCR reads. Seen here are under 200,000 distinct CDR3 sequences, roughly nine tenths observed once, and the top ten hold about 0.1%. Sequencing input: CD4+ T cells from PBMCs. Every receptor here comes from a human donor with Susac syndrome.

The chain is built from TRBV5-6 and TRBJ1-1, with a weak D call TRBD1 (6 bases). V was clipped by 4 bases and J by 10 bases, with 29 bases between them. Germline-derived CDR1 and CDR2 are SGHDT and YYEEEE. CDR3 length equals 17 residues. CDR3 protein: CASSPSGGQLFTVGAFF. The CDR3 nucleotides read TGTGCCAGCAGCCCCTCGGGGGGACAACTCTTTACAGTGGGAGCTTTCTTT.

The chain has TRBV9 and TRBJ2-3; D not resolved. CDR3 length equals 16 residues. The V gene lost 0 bases and the J gene lost 4 bases, with 15 bases spanning the gap. The germline V gene has CDR1 SGDLS and CDR2 YYNGEE. In DNA, the CDR3 is TGTGCCAGCAGCGTAGGTCGGGCCGGCGGCGCAGATACGCAGTATTTT. It codes for CASSVGRAGGADTQYF.

The rearrangement uses TRBV18 and TRBJ1-2; the D is unclear. CDR3 length: 14 amino acids. CDR1 and CDR2 (germline): KGHSH, LQKENI. V was pared by 5 bases and J by 2 bases, with 12 bases between. The CDR3 is CASSSQTANYGYTF. The CDR3 bases are TGTGCCAGCTCATCGCAGACGGCCAACTATGGCTACACCTTC.

V and J are TRBV15 and TRBJ2-3; D is unclear. This CDR3 contains 13 residues. CDR1 LNHNV and CDR2 YYDKDF come from the germline V gene (reference sequence). Trimming pared 0 bases from V and 6 bases from J, leaving 7 bases between. The CDR3 sequence is CATSRDPPDTQYF. The CDR3, as DNA: TGTGCCACCAGCAGAGATCCTCCGGATACGCAGTATTTT.

J is TRBJ1-5 and V is TRBV27; unclear D gene. V gave up 9 bases and J gave up 0 bases, with 15 bases separating them. Germline V gene sequence: CDR1 MNHEY, CDR2 SMNVEV (reference sequence). This CDR3 has 15 residues. The CDR3 bases are TGTGCCAGTGGAAAAGACCTCGGTAGCAATCAGCCCCAGCATTTT. It encodes CASGKDLGSNQPQHF.

This rearrangement joins TRBV30 to TRBJ2-1; D is perhaps TRBD2 (6 bases). Trimming left V 4 bases short and J 6 bases short, with 19 bases between. The CDR3 loop spans 15 amino acids. The germline gives CDR1 GTSNPN, CDR2 SVGIG (reference sequence). The CDR3: CAWIPRLVRPNEQFF. For the CDR3, the DNA is TGTGCCTGGATCCCCCGACTAGTTAGGCCCAATGAGCAGTTCTTC.

This clonotype was observed a few times. The CDR3 reads CASSLADDQETQYF. The DNA of the CDR3 is TGCGCCAGCAGCTTGGCCGACGACCAAGAGACCCAGTACTTC. V gene TRBV5-1 combines with J gene TRBJ2-5; D uncertain. Germline CDR1 and CDR2: SGHRS and YFSETQ. This CDR3 has 14 amino acids. V was clipped by 0 bases and J by 0 bases, with 6 bases between them.

This chain joins TRBV6-4 and TRBJ1-2, with a possible D match to TRBD1 (6 bases). V was clipped by 5 bases and J by 6 bases, with 22 bases between them. Germline assignment: CDR1 MRHNA and CDR2 SNTAGT. CDR3 length: 16 amino acids. CDR3 region: CASSPQWGAALDGYTF. As DNA, the CDR3 is TGTGCCAGCAGTCCTCAGTGGGGGGCTGCATTGGATGGCTACACCTTC.

This clonotype has only one observation. The V call is TRBV5-4, the J call TRBJ1-1; TRBD1 might be the D (5 bases). The CDR3 runs 15 residues. Deletions cut 0 bases from V and 0 bases from J, with 9 bases between. Germline V gene data show CDR1 as SGHNT and CDR2 as YYREEE (reference sequence). The CDR3 DNA follows: TGTGCCAGCAGCTTGGGGGGCGAAATGAACACTGAAGCTTTCTTT. This encodes CASSLGGEMNTEAFF. Variable domain in full (rest from reference TRBV5-4 and TRBJ1-1): ETGVTQSPTHLIKTRGQQVTLRCSSQSGHNTVSWYQQALGQGPQFIFQYYREEENGRGNFPPRFSGLQFPNYSSELNVNALELDDSALYLCASSLGGEMNTEAFFGQGTRLTVV.

The chain combines TRBV4-2 with TRBJ2-1, with 11 positions matching TRBD2. Germline trimming cut 1 base from V and 10 bases from J; bases unmatched to any gene: 3. CDR1 and CDR2 (germline): LGHNA, YNFKEQ. The CDR3 sequence is 14 residues long. CDR3 DNA: TGTGCCAGCAGCCAAGGGGTAGCGGGAGGGGAGCAGTTCTTC. It encodes CASSQGVAGGEQFF.

The rearrangement joins TRBV12-3 or TRBV12-4 to TRBJ2-5; TRBD2 is a possible D gene (5 bases). This CDR3 is 14 amino acids long. Trimming took 2 bases from V and 4 from J, leaving 11 bases between them. In nucleotides, the CDR3 is TGTGCCAGCAGTTTAAGAGGGCCGACAGAGACCCAGTACTTC. Translation gives CASSLRGPTETQYF.

The chain joins TRBV2 to TRBJ2-5; D possibly matches TRBD1 or TRBD2 (5 bases each). This CDR3 is built from 14 residues. Trimming removed 5 bases from V and 1 base from J, with 11 bases in between. Germline V lookup: CDR1 SNHLY, CDR2 FYNNEI. CDR3 DNA: TGTGCCAGCAGTAAAGGGACGGTCCAAGAGACCCAGTACTTC. Its translation is CASSKGTVQETQYF.

The V gene is TRBV2, the J gene TRBJ1-5, with 10 nucleotides matching TRBD1. Germline V gene sequence: CDR1 SNHLY, CDR2 FYNNEI. This CDR3 spans 13 amino acids. Germline trimming cut 6 bases from V and 8 bases from J; bases unmatched to any gene: 4. CDR3 sequence (DNA): TGTGCCAGCAGCGGGACAGGGGAGAAGCCCCAGCATTTT. Translation gives CASSGTGEKPQHF.

This chain joins TRBV2 and TRBJ1-5; D not certain. Germline lookup yields CDR1 SNHLY and CDR2 FYNNEI. Trimming removed 7 bases at V and 7 bases at J, with 14 bases between. This CDR3 comprises 13 residues. In DNA, the CDR3 is TGTGCCAGCATGCTCGGACTCTACCAGCCCCAGCATTTT. As protein: CASMLGLYQPQHF.

In this sample, this clonotype turned up once. V and J are TRBV28 and TRBJ2-2; D gene uncertain. The germline V gene has CDR1 MDHEN and CDR2 SYDVKM. V was cut by 1 base and J by 1 base, with 10 bases left in between. This CDR3 has 16 amino acids. CDR3 sequence: CASSLLGRLNTGELFF. CDR3 DNA sequence: TGTGCCAGCAGTTTATTAGGGCGGTTGAACACCGGGGAGCTGTTTTTT.

The chain has TRBV12-3 or TRBV12-4 and TRBJ1-2; 7 bases line up with TRBD1. The CDR3 runs to 14 residues. The J segment lost 8 bases and the V segment lost 3 bases, leaving 9 bases of the junction unmatched. CDR3 coding DNA: TGTGCCAGCAGTTTCTCCCAGGGGGTGCGGGGCTACACCTTC. Its translation: CASSFSQGVRGYTF.

The sample holds one count of this clonotype. V usage is TRBV29-1 and J usage is TRBJ2-1; the D gene is possibly TRBD1 (7 bases). V lost 7 bases to trimming and J lost 4 bases, with 14 bases between them. There are 13 residues in the CDR3. In germline, CDR1 is SQVTM, CDR2 ANQGSEA. The CDR3 sequence: CSGGGDSYNEQFF. CDR3 sequence (DNA): TGCAGCGGCGGCGGGGACAGTTACAATGAGCAGTTCTTC.

The chain links TRBV2 to TRBJ2-7; the D is unclear. V dropped 4 bases and J dropped 4 bases, with 8 bases sitting between them. This CDR3 contains 12 residues. In germline, CDR1 is SNHLY, CDR2 FYNNEI. CDR3 sequence reads: CASSVRLYEQYF. The CDR3, as DNA: TGTGCCAGCAGTGTTAGACTGTACGAGCAGTACTTC.

In DNA, the CDR3 is TGTGCCAGCAGCGACGGGATTTGGGATGAGCAGTTCTTC. Translation: CASSDGIWDEQFF. The rearrangement uses TRBV9 and TRBJ2-1, with D perhaps TRBD2 (5 bases). Trimming stripped 3 bases from V and 8 bases from J, with 12 bases between. Germline V gives CDR1 SGDLS, CDR2 YYNGEE. The CDR3 has 13 residues.